Here is one T cell receptor (beta chain) with its context. The data were obtained in a study of CD8+ T cells in alopecia areata. With 0 bases clipped from V and 2 bases from J, the junction kept 0 bases outside the gene matches. The CDR3 extends over 15 amino acids. Germline V lookup: CDR1 MNHEY, CDR2 SVGAGI. Indicated treatment: oral pan-JAK inhibitor, 5-10 mg twice daily. Specimens obtained from alopecia areata patients comprised lesional scalp punch biopsies and peripheral blood. cDNA reverse transcribed from extracted RNA served as the sequencing template. Clones were sequenced by immunoSEQ multiplex PCR, and TCRdb holds only the in-frame ones, with some missing. This table holds roughly 6,000 clones, around 62% found once.

This sequence joins TRBV6-5 and TRBJ2-7; 11 bases align to TRBD2. The clonotype was recovered from a human donor with alopecia areata. The input for sequencing was skin, taken around week 34, from a patient treated with tofacitinib. The CDR3 DNA reads as TGTGCCAGCAGTTACTCGACTAGCGGGGCCTACGAGCAGTACTTC. Its translation is CASSYSTSGAYEQYF.